The 9 T cell receptor beta chains below were found in one sample sequenced in a study of beta chain features in type 1 diabetes (dated by TCRdb to the late 2010s). To prepare the library, the immunoSEQ multiplex PCR assay was applied. The entire isolated RNA was reverse transcribed using the High Capacity cDNA Reverse Transcription Kit, and thus expressed TCRB transcripts were sequenced. TCRdb mirrors the immuneACCESS table, restricted to in-frame sequences. Some clones are absent from its copies; in checked studies, under half trace to an unresolved V gene, and the reason for the others is unknown. Recorded for this sample are about 340,000 clones; about a tenth of them occurred a single time. The ten largest clones add up to 1% of the sample. These TCRs' antigens remain unknown. Broad study findings and their caveats: Type 1 diabetes patients showed a moderate but significant shortening of TCRB CDR3 length in all four CD4+ subsets.

Sample: central memory CD4+ T cells from blood. These receptors were obtained from a young man with type 1 diabetes.

This clone was observed a handful of times. The chain links TRBV7-2 to TRBJ2-2, with 7 nucleotides matching TRBD1. The CDR3 consists of 16 residues. J lost 4 bases, V lost 5 bases, and 10 bases had no gene match. The germline V gene encodes CDR1 SGHTA and CDR2 FQGNSA. CDR3 region: CASSPDRVRGTGELFF. CDR3 coding DNA: TGTGCCAGCAGCCCCGACAGGGTACGGGGCACCGGGGAGCTGTTTTTT.

This clone came up a few times. V gene TRBV5-4 combines with J gene TRBJ2-1, with D unclear. Germline lookup yields CDR1 SGHNT and CDR2 YYREEE (reference sequence). The CDR3 covers 15 residues. Trimming took off 2 bases at V and 6 bases at J, with 15 bases between the two ends. CDR3 loop: CASSFQGLVGNEQFF. In nucleotides, the CDR3 is TGTGCCAGCAGCTTTCAAGGTTTGGTTGGCAATGAGCAGTTCTTC.

CDR3 coding DNA: TGTGCCAGCAGCTTTATAGCGGGGGGCCCCTACAATGAGCAGTTCTTC. Translating it yields CASSFIAGGPYNEQFF. The rearrangement uses TRBV5-6 and TRBJ2-1, with TRBD2 matching 10 bases. CDR1 is SGHDT, CDR2 YYEEEE, per germline. CDR3 size: 16 residues. V lost 2 bases, J lost 2 bases, and 4 bases stayed unmatched.

This clone was counted a single time. This chain connects TRBV7-9 to TRBJ2-7; TRBD1 matches 7 bases. This CDR3 has 16 amino acids. V was pared by 0 bases and J by 3 bases, with 8 bases of the junction left unmatched. Germline V CDR1 and CDR2: SEHNR, FQNEAQ (reference sequence). The CDR3 sequence: CASSLATLTGNYEQYF. DNA for the CDR3: TGTGCCAGCAGCTTAGCAACGTTGACAGGGAACTACGAGCAGTACTTC. Full variable domain (rest looked up from reference TRBV7-9 and TRBJ2-7): DTGVSQNPRHKITKRGQNVTFRCDPISEHNRLYWYRQTLGQGPEFLTYFQNEAQLEKSRLLSDRFSAERPKGSFSTLEIQRTEQGDSAMYLCASSLATLTGNYEQYFGPGTRLTVT.

This clone was found a few times. The chain is built from TRBV7-9 and TRBJ1-1, with TRBD1 identical over 9 bases. Per the germline V gene, CDR1 is SEHNR and CDR2 is FQNEAQ (reference sequence). The CDR3 spans 14 residues. The junction had 4 bases not matched to a gene; V was cut back by 5 bases and J by 3 bases. In nucleotides, the CDR3 is TGTGCCAGCAGCCAACAGGGGGCGGACACTGAAGCTTTCTTT. Its protein product is CASSQQGADTEAFF.

A few counts support this clone. V gene TRBV6-5 combines with J gene TRBJ2-5; TRBD2 might be the D (6 bases). This CDR3 contains 11 residues. Germline V gene sequence: CDR1 MNHEY, CDR2 SVGAGI. V gave up 2 bases and J gave up 10 bases, with 8 bases separating them. For the CDR3, the DNA is TGTGCCAGCAGTTACGCCGGGGGCCAGTACTTC. Translated: CASSYAGGQYF.

The J gene is TRBJ1-3, the V gene TRBV11-2; D might be TRBD1 (5 bases). This CDR3 has 17 amino acids. Between the trimmed V and J ends, which lost 1 base and 0 bases, there was a span of 13 bases. The germline V gene encodes CDR1 SGHAT and CDR2 FQNNGV. The CDR3: CASSLGGQGISGNTIYF. The CDR3, as DNA: TGTGCCAGCAGCTTAGGAGGTCAGGGAATCTCTGGAAACACCATATATTTT.

This clone has more than one count but fewer than ten. This sample includes further DNA sequences coding for the same CDR3. The CDR3 nucleotides read TGTGCCAGCAGCCAAAGGGAGACCCAGTACTTC. Protein sequence: CASSQRETQYF. The chain is built from TRBV7-2 and TRBJ2-5; D is unresolved. Trimming shortened V by 5 bases and J by 5 bases, and 6 bases separated the two germline ends. CDR1 and CDR2 (germline): SGHTA, FQGNSA. This CDR3 is 11 amino acids long.

The sample holds a few counts of this clone. The chain recombines TRBV29-1 with TRBJ2-5; D is tentatively TRBD1 or TRBD2 (5 bases each). Germline loops: CDR1 SQVTM, CDR2 ANQGSEA. Trimming removed 3 bases at V and 2 bases at J, with 10 bases between. The CDR3 consists of 13 residues. The CDR3 DNA follows: TGCAGCGTTGAGGGGGAATTTCAAGAGACCCAGTACTTC. Amino acid sequence: CSVEGEFQETQYF.